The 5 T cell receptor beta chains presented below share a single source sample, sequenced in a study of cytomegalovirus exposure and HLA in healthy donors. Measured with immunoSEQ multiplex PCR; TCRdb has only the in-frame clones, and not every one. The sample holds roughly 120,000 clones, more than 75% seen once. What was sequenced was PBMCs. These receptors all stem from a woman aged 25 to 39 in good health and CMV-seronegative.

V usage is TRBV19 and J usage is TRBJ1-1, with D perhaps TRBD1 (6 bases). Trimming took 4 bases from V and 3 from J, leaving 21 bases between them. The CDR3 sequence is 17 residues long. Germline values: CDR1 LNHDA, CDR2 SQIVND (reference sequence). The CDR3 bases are TGTGCCAGTAGTACTCCAGGGGAGATTAGGCGGGACACTGAAGCTTTCTTT. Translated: CASSTPGEIRRDTEAFF.

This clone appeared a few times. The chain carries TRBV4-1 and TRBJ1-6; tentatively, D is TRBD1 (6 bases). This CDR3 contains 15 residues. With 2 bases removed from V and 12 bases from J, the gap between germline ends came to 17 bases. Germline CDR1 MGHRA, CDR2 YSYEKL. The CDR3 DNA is TGCGCCAGCAGCCAACCTTCACAGGGCGACGGACCCCTCCACTTT. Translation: CASSQPSQGDGPLHF.

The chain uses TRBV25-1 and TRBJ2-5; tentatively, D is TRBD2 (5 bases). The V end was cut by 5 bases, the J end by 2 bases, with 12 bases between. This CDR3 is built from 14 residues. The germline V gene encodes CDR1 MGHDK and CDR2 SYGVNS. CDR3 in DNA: TGTGCCAGCAGTTCCCTAGCCGGGCAAGAGACCCAGTACTTC. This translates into CASSSLAGQETQYF.

The CDR3 bases are TGTGCCAGCTCGGGGGGCGGGGGCACAGATACGCAGTATTTT. Encoded protein: CASSGGGGTDTQYF. The chain links TRBV5-4 to TRBJ2-3; D might be TRBD2 (7 bases). Germline CDR1 reads SGHNT; CDR2 reads YYREEE (reference sequence). The CDR3 extends over 14 amino acids. V was shortened by 7 bases and J by 1 base, with 13 bases between the two germline ends.

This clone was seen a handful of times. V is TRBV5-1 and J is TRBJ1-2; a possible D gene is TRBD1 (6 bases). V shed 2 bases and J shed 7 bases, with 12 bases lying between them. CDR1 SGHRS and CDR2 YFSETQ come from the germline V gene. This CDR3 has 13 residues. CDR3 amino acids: CASSFKQGVGYTF. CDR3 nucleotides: TGCGCCAGCAGCTTTAAACAGGGAGTTGGCTACACCTTC.